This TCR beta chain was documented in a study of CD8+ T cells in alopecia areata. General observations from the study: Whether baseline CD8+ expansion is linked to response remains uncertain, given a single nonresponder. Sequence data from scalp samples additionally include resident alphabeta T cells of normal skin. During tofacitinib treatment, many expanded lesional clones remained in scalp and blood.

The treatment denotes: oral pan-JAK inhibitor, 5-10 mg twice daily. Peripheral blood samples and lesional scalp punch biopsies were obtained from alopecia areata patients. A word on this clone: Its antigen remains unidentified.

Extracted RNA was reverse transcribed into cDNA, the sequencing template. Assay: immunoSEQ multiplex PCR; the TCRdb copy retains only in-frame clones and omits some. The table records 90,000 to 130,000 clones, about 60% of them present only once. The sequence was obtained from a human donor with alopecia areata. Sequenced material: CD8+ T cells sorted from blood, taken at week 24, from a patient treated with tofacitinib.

Here the CDR3 reads CASSTHSGGAETQYF. CDR3 sequence (DNA): TGTGCCAGCAGCACACATAGCGGGGGAGCAGAGACCCAGTACTTC. The chain recombines TRBV7-2 with TRBJ2-5; 9 bases agree with TRBD2. The V segment lost 5 bases and the J segment 4 bases; nucleotides outside the gene matches: 8. Per germline, CDR1 SGHTA and CDR2 FQGNSA. The CDR3 extends over 15 amino acids.